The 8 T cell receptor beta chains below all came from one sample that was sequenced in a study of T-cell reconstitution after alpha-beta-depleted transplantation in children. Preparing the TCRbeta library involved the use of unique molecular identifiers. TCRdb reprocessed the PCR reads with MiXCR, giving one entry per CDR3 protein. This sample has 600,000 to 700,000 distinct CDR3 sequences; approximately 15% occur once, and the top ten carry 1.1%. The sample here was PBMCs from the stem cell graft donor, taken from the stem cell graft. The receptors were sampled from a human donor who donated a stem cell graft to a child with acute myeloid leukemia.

The CDR3 is CASSQDRVTADTGELFF. CDR3 sequence (DNA): TGTGCCAGCAGCCAAGATCGAGTCACCGCGGACACCGGGGAGCTGTTTTTT. The V gene is TRBV3-1, the J gene TRBJ2-2; no definite D call. Germline values: CDR1 LGHDT, CDR2 YNNKEL (reference sequence). The length of the CDR3 is 17 residues. V was cut by 0 bases and J by 3 bases, with 14 bases left in between.

CDR3 nucleotide sequence: TGTGCCAGCAGCTTATTGGGGGGGGATGGTGAAAAACTGTTTTTT. Its protein product is CASSLLGGDGEKLFF. The gene calls are TRBV7-2 and TRBJ1-4; the D gene is possibly TRBD1 (5 bases). V lost 2 bases and J 7 bases, leaving 14 bases between the germline ends. The CDR3 length is 15 residues. CDR1 SGHTA and CDR2 FQGNSA come from the germline V gene.

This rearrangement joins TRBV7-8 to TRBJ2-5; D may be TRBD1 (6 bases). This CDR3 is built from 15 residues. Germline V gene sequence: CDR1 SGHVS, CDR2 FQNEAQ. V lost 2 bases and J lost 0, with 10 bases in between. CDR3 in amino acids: CASSLYRANQETQYF. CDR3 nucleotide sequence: TGTGCCAGCAGCTTATACAGGGCAAACCAAGAGACCCAGTACTTC.

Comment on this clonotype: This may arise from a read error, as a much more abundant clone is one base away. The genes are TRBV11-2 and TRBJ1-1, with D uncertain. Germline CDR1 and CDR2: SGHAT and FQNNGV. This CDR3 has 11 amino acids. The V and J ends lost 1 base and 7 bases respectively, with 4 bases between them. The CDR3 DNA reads TGTGCCAGCAGCTTAGTACTTGAAGCTTTCTTT. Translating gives CASSLVLEAFF.

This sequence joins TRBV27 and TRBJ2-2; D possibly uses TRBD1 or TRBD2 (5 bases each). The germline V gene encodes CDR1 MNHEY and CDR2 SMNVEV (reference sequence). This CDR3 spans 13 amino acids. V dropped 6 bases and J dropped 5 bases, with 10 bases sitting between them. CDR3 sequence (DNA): TGTGCCAGCAGACCGGGACGGACCGGGGAGCTGTTTTTT. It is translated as CASRPGRTGELFF.

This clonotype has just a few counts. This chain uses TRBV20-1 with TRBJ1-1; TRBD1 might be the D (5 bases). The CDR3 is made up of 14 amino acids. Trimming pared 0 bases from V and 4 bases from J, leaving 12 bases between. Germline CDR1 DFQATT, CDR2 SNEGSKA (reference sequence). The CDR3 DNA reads TGCAGTGCTAGAGAGCCCGGGGGGGGCACTGAAGCTTTCTTT. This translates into CSAREPGGGTEAFF.

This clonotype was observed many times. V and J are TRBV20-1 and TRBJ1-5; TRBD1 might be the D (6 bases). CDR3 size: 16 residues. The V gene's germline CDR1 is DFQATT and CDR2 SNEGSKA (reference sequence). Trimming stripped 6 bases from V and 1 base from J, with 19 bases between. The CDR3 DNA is TGCAGTGCGGAAAGGGGGGGGAGGCGGAGCAATCAGCCCCAGCATTTT. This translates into CSAERGGRRSNQPQHF.

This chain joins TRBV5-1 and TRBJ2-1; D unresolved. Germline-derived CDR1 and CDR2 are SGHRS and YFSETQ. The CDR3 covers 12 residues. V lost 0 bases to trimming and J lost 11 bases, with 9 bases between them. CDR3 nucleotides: TGCGCCAGCAGCTTGGCCGAGTCAAAGCAGTTCTTC. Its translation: CASSLAESKQFF.